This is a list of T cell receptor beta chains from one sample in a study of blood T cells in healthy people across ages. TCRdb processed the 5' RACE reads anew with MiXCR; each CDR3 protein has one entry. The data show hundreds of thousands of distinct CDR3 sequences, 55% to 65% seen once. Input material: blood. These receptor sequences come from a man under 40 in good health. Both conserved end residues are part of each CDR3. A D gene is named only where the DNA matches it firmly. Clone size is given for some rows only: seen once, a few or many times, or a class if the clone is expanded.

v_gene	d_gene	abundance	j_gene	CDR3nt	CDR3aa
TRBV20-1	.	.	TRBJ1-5	TGCAGTGCTAGGGCAGAAGGGGCGGGCAATCAGCCCCAGCATTTT	CSARAEGAGNQPQHF
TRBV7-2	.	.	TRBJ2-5	TGTGCCAGCAGCTTAGAATGGGCAGAAGAGACCCAGTACTTC	CASSLEWAEETQYF
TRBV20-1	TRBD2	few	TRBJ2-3	TGCAGTGCTCTGCGGGGGAGGTCAGATACGCAGTATTTT	CSALRGRSDTQYF
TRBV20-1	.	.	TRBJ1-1	TGCAGTGCTAGAGATTCGGGGGGGTTGAACACTGAAGCTTTCTTT	CSARDSGGLNTEAFF
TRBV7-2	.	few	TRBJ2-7	TGTGCCAGCAGCTTAGGGGCAGGGGCAACCTACGAGCAGTACTTC	CASSLGAGATYEQYF
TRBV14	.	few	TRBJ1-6	TGTGCCAGCAGCCAAGATACGCCGGGTGTTCGCTCACCCCTCCACTTT	CASSQDTPGVRSPLHF
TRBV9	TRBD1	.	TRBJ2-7	TGTGCCAGCAGCGGGGGACAGGGCAGGTTGATCTACGAGCAGTACTTC	CASSGGQGRLIYEQYF
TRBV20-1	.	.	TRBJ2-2	TGCAGTGCTAGAGATTTCACCGGGACTTCGATGACCGGGGAGCTGTTTTTT	CSARDFTGTSMTGELFF
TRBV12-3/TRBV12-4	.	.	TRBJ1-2	TGTGCCAGCAGTTTGTCCGGGTTATATGGCTACACCTTC	CASSLSGLYGYTF
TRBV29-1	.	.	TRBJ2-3	TGCAGCTCCGGCCCACAGGGAAGCACAGATACGCAGTATTTT	CSSGPQGSTDTQYF
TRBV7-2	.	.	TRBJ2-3	TGTGCCAGCAGGTCCCCTTGGGGGAGCACAGATACGCAGTATTTT	CASRSPWGSTDTQYF
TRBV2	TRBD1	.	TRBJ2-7	TGTGCCAGCAGAGTAGACAGGGATGGGTTAGGCGAGCAGTACTTC	CASRVDRDGLGEQYF
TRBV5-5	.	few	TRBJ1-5	TGTGCCAGCAGCTTGTACAATTATAGCAATCAGCCCCAGCATTTT	CASSLYNYSNQPQHF
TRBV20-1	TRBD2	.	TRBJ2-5	TGCAGTGCTAGAGAGGGGCGGGGGGAGATTGAGACCCAGTACTTC	CSAREGRGEIETQYF
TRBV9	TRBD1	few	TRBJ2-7	TGTGCCAGCAGCGGGGACAGGGGAGCCTACGAGCAGTACTTC	CASSGDRGAYEQYF
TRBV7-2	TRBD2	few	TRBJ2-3	TGTGCCAGCAGTTTACGGACTAGCGGGGTGGATACGCAGTATTTT	CASSLRTSGVDTQYF
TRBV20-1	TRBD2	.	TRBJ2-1	TGCAGTGCTAATCCCCCGGGACTAGCGTATGAGCAGTTCTTC	CSANPPGLAYEQFF
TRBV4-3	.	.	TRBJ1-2	TGCGCCAGCAGCCAAGCCCGGACAGCATCTAACTATGGCTACACCTTC	CASSQARTASNYGYTF
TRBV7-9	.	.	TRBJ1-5	TGTGCCAGCAGCTCAACGGCGGGTCAGCCCCAGCATTTT	CASSSTAGQPQHF
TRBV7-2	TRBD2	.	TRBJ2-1	TGTGCCAGCAGCTTTACTAGCGGGGGCTTCAGCTCCTACAATGAGCAGTTCTTC	CASSFTSGGFSSYNEQFF
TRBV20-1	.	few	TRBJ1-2	TGCAGTGCTGGGGGGGGGCTAGCTAACTATGGCTACACCTTC	CSAGGGLANYGYTF
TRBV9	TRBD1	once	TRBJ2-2	TGTGCCAGCAGCGTAGTGGCAGGGGGAACCGGGGAGCTGTTTTTT	CASSVVAGGTGELFF
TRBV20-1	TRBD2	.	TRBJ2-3	TGCAGTGCTAGTGGGCGGGGGGGCGCAATAGATACGCAGTATTTT	CSASGRGGAIDTQYF
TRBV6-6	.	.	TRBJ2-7	TGTGCCAGCACCCCTACCCCAAGCTACGAGCAGTACTTC	CASTPTPSYEQYF
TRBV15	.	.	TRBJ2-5	TGTGCCACCAGCAGAGCTGATTTGAGGGAAGAGACCCAGTACTTC	CATSRADLREETQYF
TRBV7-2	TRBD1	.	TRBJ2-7	TGTGCCAGCAGTCCGACAGGGATGAGGTCCTACGAGCAGTACTTC	CASSPTGMRSYEQYF
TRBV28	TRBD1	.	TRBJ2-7	TGTGCCAGCGTCGCCGGGACAGCCTACGAGCAGTACTTC	CASVAGTAYEQYF
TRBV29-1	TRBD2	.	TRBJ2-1	TGCAGCGGAGTGCGGAGGGCGGGGGGGCGAAATGAGCAGTTCTTC	CSGVRRAGGRNEQFF
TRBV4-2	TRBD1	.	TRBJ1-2	TGTGCCAGCAGCCATGGGGACAGCTCTAACTATGGCTACACCTTC	CASSHGDSSNYGYTF
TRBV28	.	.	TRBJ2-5	TGTGCCAGCAGTTTAGGGCGGATCCACGAGACCCAGTACTTC	CASSLGRIHETQYF
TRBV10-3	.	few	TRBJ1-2	TGTGCCGTCTTGGCGGACCAGAGGGCGCAGGGCTACACCTTC	CAVLADQRAQGYTF
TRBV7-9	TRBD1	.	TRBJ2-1	TGTGCCAGCAGACGGACAGGGGTTGAGCAGTTCTTC	CASRRTGVEQFF
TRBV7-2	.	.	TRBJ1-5	TGTGCCAGCAGCTTAGGGGGAGGTTATAGCAATCAGCCCCAGCATTTT	CASSLGGGYSNQPQHF
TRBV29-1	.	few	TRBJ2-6	TGCAGCGTGTTAGCAGGGGTCGCGGGGGCCAACGTCCTGACTTTC	CSVLAGVAGANVLTF
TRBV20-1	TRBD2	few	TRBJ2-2	TGCAGTGCTTCCCGGACTAGTTCCGGGGAGCTGTTTTTT	CSASRTSSGELFF
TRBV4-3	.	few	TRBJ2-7	TGCGCCAGCAGCCTAGCTTGGACAGTAAGCTCCTACGAGCAGTACTTC	CASSLAWTVSSYEQYF
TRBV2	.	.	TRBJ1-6	TGTGCCAGCAGGGACGTTCAACCCCTCCACTTT	CASRDVQPLHF
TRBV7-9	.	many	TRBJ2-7	TGTGCCAGCAGCTTGGGGACCCTCTCCTACGAGCAGTACTTC	CASSLGTLSYEQYF
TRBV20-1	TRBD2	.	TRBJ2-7	TGCAGTGCTAGCCCCAGCGGGGCCGGCTACAATGAGCAGTACTTC	CSASPSGAGYNEQYF
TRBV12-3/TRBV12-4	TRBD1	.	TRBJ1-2	TGTGCCAGCAGGATACAGGGGGGTAGCTATGGCTACACCTTC	CASRIQGGSYGYTF
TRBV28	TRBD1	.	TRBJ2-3	TGTGCCAGCAGTTTTCGGGACAGTCGCGCTACGCAGTATTTT	CASSFRDSRATQYF